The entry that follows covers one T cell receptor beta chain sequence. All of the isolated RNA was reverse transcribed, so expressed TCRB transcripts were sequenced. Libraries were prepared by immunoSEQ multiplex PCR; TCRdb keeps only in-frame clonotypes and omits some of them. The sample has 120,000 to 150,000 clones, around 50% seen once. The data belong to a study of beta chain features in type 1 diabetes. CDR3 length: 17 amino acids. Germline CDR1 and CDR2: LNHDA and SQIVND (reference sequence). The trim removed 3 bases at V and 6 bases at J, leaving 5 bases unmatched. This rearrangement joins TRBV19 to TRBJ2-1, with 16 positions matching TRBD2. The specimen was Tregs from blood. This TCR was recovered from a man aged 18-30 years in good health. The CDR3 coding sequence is TGTGCCAGTAGTATGGGACTAGCGGGAGGGCCAGGCAATGAGCAGTTCTTC. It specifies CASSMGLAGGPGNEQFF.